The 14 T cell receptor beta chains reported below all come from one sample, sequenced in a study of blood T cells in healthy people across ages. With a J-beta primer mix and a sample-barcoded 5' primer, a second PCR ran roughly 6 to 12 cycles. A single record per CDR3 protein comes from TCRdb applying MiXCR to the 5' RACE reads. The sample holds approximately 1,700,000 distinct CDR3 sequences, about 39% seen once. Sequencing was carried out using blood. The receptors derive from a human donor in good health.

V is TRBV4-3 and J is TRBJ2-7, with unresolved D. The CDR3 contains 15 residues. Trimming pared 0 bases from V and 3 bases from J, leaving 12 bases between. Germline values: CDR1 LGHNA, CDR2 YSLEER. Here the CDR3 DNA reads TGCGCCAGCAGCCAAGATAGTAGATCAGGCTACGAGCAGTACTTC. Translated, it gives CASSQDSRSGYEQYF.

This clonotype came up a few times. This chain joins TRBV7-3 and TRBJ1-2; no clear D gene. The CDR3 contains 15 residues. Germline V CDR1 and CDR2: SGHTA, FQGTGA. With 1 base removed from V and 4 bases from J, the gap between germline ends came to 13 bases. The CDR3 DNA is TGTGCCAGCAGCTTAATGTTTGACGGACCCTATGGCTACACCTTC. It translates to CASSLMFDGPYGYTF. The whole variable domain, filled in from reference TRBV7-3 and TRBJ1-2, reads GAGVSQTPSNKVTEKGKYVELRCDPISGHTALYWYRQSLGQGPEFLIYFQGTGAADDSGLPNDRFFAVRPEGSVSTLKIQRTERGDSAVYLCASSLMFDGPYGYTFGSGTRLTVV.

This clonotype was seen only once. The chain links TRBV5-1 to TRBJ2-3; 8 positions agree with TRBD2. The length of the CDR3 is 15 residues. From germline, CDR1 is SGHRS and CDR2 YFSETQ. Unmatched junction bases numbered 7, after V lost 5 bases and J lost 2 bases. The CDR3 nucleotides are TGCGCCAGCAGGCATCCGGGGGGGCCCACAGATACGCAGTATTTT. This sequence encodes CASRHPGGPTDTQYF.

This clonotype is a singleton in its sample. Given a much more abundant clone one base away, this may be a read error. CDR3 residues: CASRPSGGLYNEQYF. The CDR3 coding sequence is TGTGCCAGCAGACCCAGCGGGGGCCTTTACAATGAGCAGTACTTC. The V call is TRBV6-2 or TRBV6-3, the J call TRBJ2-4; 8 bases are shared with TRBD2. This CDR3 is 15 amino acids long. From germline, CDR1 is MNHEY and CDR2 SVGEGT. The junction had 17 bases not matched to a gene; V was cut back by 6 bases and J by 13 bases.

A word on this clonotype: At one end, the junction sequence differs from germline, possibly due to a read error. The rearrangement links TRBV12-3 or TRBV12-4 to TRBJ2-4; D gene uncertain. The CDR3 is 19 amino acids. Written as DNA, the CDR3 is TGTACCAGCAGTTTCTATTCTCCCAGGAAATACGAAGCCAAAAACATTCAGTACTTC. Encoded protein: CTSSFYSPRKYEAKNIQYF.

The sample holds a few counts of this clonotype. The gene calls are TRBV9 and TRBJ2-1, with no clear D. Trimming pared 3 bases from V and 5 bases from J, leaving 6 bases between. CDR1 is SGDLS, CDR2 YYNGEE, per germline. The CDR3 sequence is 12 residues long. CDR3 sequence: CASSERHNEQFF. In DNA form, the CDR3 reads TGTGCCAGCAGCGAAAGACACAATGAGCAGTTCTTC.

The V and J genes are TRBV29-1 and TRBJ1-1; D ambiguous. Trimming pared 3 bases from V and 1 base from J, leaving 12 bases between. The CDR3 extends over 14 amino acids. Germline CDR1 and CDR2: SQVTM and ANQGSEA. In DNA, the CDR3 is TGCAGCGTTGATTTTGTCGGAGCGAACACTGAAGCTTTCTTT. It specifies CSVDFVGANTEAFF.

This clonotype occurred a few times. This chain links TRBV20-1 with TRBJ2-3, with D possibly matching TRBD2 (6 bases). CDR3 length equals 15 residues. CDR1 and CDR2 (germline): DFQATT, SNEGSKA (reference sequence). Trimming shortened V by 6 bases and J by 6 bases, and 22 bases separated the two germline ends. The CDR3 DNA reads TGCAGTGCCACTTTGGGTTGGGGGGAATCCGATACGCAGTATTTT. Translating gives CSATLGWGESDTQYF.

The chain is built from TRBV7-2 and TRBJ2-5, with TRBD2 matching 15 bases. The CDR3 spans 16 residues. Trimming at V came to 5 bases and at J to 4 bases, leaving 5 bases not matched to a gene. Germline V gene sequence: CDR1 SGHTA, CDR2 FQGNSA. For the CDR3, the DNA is TGTGCCAGCAGCCGGGGACTAGCGGGGGGACGAGAGACCCAGTACTTC. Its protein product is CASSRGLAGGRETQYF.

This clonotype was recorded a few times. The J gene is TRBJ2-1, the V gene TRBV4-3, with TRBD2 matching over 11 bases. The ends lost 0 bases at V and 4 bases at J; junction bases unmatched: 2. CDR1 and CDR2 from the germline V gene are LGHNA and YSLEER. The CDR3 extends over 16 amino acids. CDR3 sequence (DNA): TGCGCCAGCAGCCAAGATCGGACTAGCGGGTACAATGAGCAGTTCTTC. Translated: CASSQDRTSGYNEQFF.

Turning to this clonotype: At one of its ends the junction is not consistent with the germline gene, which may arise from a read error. The CDR3 reads CVSSQQRMTLPGNYGYTF. CDR3 nucleotides: TGTGTCAGCAGTCAGCAAAGGATGACACTTCCCGGCAACTATGGCTACACCTTC. This chain connects TRBV12-3 or TRBV12-4 to TRBJ1-2; D is uncertain. The CDR3 totals 18 residues.

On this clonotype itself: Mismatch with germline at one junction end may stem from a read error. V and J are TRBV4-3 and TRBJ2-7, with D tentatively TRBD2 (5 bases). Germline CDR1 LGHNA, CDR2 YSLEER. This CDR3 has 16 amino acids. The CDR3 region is CASSLTPGRGSHEQYF. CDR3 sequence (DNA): TGCGCCAGCAGCCTCACCCCGGGGAGAGGCTCCCACGAGCAGTACTTC.

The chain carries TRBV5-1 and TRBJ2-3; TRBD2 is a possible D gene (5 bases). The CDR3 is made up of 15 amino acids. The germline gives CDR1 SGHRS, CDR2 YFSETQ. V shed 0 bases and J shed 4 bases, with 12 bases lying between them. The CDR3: CASSLGPVSADTQYF. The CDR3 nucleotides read TGCGCCAGCAGCTTGGGTCCGGTTAGCGCAGATACGCAGTATTTT.

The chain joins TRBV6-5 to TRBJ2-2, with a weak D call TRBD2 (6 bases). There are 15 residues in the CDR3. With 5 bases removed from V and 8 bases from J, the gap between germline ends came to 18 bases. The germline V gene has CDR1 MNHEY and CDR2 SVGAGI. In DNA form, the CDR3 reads TGTGCCAGCAGTGGGGACTCCCTGAGGGAGGGGGAGCTGTTTTTT. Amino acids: CASSGDSLREGELFF.